The following is a T cell receptor (beta chain) sequence with its context. At the DNA level, this CDR3 is encoded by other sequences in the same sample as well. This entry belongs to a study of cytomegalovirus exposure and HLA in healthy donors. With 60 Vbeta and 13 Jbeta primers, the PCR was carried out. The protocol was immunoSEQ multiplex PCR, while the TCRdb copy is restricted to in-frame clones and leaves out a portion. The data show some 180,000 clones, around 80% seen once. This clonotype was sampled from a woman aged 30 to 39 in good health and CMV-seronegative. The sample taken for sequencing was PBMCs.

The CDR3 loop is CASSRTGGETQYF. CDR3 coding DNA: TGTGCCAGCAGCCGCACCGGGGGGGAGACCCAGTACTTC. This sequence joins TRBV7-6 and TRBJ2-5, with 7 nucleotides matching TRBD2. The germline CDR1 and CDR2 sequences are SGHVS and FNYEAQ. The CDR3 extends over 13 amino acids. J gave up 5 bases and V 5 bases, and 5 bases lay outside the gene matches. Based on the CDR3 plus reference TRBV7-6 and TRBJ2-5, the full variable domain is GAGVSQSPRYKVTKRGQDVALRCDPISGHVSLYWYRQALGQGPEFLTYFNYEAQQDKSGLPNDRFSAERPEGSISTLTIQRTEQRDSAMYRCASSRTGGETQYFGPGTRLLVL.